This T cell receptor beta chain was observed in a study of regulatory T cells in long-lasting Graves disease. Concerning this clonotype: Its target is unknown.

Library construction for TCR beta used iRepertoire HTBI primers and Arm-PCR of CDR3 regions. A single record per CDR3 protein comes from TCRdb applying MiXCR to the multiplex PCR reads. The table records around 400,000 distinct CDR3 sequences, around 22% of them present only once. Study outcomes and limitations: Persistent patients had a count of shared public clonotypes (over 2,500) that exceeded that of new patients (roughly 1,000).

CDR1 and CDR2 (germline): DFQATT, SNEGSKA (reference sequence). The CDR3 covers 14 residues. V lost 3 bases to trimming and J lost 5 bases; unmatched junction nucleotides: 5. As for time point: persistent/refractory GD, antithyroid drugs over 5 years with positive TRAb. Isolated PBMC RNA provided the starting material for the TCR library. About 8.8 milliliters of peripheral blood went into EDTA tubes. The chain is built from TRBV20-1 and TRBJ2-3; 10 nucleotides match TRBD2. This TCR came from a female donor with Graves disease. The sample here was peripheral blood mononuclear cells (PBMCs), taken when the disease was refractory, from a patient treated with antithyroid drugs. CDR3 amino acids: CSARLASGRDTQYF. The CDR3 region has the DNA TGCAGTGCTAGGTTGGCTAGCGGGAGAGATACGCAGTATTTT.